These T cell receptor beta chains were read from a single sample in a study of monozygotic twins with inflammatory bowel disease. No DNA is given; TCRdb re-called the 5' RACE reads and lists each CDR3 protein once. This sample lists some 150,000 distinct CDR3 sequences; its ten largest clones have approximately 2.4%. Input material: blood. Receptors were obtained from a human donor with ulcerative colitis or Crohn's disease, or a healthy co-twin of an affected twin (not recorded which). Both conserved end residues are part of each CDR3. Fields, in order: V gene, J gene, CDR3 protein.

v_gene: TRBV10-3
j_gene: TRBJ2-7
CDR3aa: CAISDTSFSSEQYF

v_gene: TRBV3-1
j_gene: TRBJ2-4
CDR3aa: CASSQDSFFSAKNIQYF

v_gene: TRBV13
j_gene: TRBJ2-5
CDR3aa: CASSLADRQTQYF

v_gene: TRBV7-2
j_gene: TRBJ2-1
CDR3aa: CASSLAGQYNEQFF

v_gene: TRBV12-3/TRBV12-4
j_gene: TRBJ2-7
CDR3aa: CASSPRTTETQQYF

v_gene: TRBV2
j_gene: TRBJ2-4
CDR3aa: CASSGGGTLLGYF

v_gene: TRBV12-3/TRBV12-4
j_gene: TRBJ2-1
CDR3aa: CASSFGGGGDSYNEQFF

v_gene: TRBV28
j_gene: TRBJ2-3
CDR3aa: CASSFLGQGVSDTQYF

v_gene: TRBV27
j_gene: TRBJ2-5
CDR3aa: CASSARTSGTQYF

v_gene: TRBV12-3/TRBV12-4
j_gene: TRBJ2-1
CDR3aa: CASSLGGYNEQLF

v_gene: TRBV7-3
j_gene: TRBJ2-3
CDR3aa: CASSTGTRRTDTQYF

v_gene: TRBV5-1
j_gene: TRBJ2-5
CDR3aa: CASRPQGAGETQYF

v_gene: TRBV5-6
j_gene: TRBJ2-2
CDR3aa: CASTTLGGEDTGELFF

v_gene: TRBV7-9
j_gene: TRBJ2-3
CDR3aa: CASSPPSGGGKQYF

v_gene: TRBV29-1
j_gene: TRBJ2-1
CDR3aa: CSVETQGQGAWEQFF

v_gene: TRBV12-3/TRBV12-4
j_gene: TRBJ1-1
CDR3aa: CASSQQRDTEAFF

v_gene: TRBV9
j_gene: TRBJ2-5
CDR3aa: CASSAGTGLETQYF

v_gene: TRBV18
j_gene: TRBJ1-1
CDR3aa: CASSPQGGGTEAFF

v_gene: TRBV5-1
j_gene: TRBJ2-1
CDR3aa: CASSLGEGSYNEQFF

v_gene: TRBV5-1
j_gene: TRBJ1-1
CDR3aa: CASSTDGTGAEAFF

v_gene: TRBV4-3
j_gene: TRBJ1-2
CDR3aa: CASSQDTTGNGYTF

v_gene: TRBV4-2
j_gene: TRBJ2-7
CDR3aa: CASSQEVGAGRYEQYF